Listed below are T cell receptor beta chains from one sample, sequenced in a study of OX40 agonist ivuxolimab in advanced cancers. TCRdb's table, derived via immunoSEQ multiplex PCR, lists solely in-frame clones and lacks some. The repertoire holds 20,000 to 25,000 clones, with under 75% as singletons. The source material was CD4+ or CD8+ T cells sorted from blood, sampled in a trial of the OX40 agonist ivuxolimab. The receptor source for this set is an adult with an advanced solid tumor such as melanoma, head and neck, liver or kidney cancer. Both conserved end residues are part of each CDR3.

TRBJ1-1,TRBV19,CASSTRALMTEAFF
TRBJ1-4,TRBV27,CASIGTARATNEKLFF
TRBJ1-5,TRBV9,CASSKQRDPIGGYQPQHF
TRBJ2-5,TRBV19,CASMSLFQGAGETQYF
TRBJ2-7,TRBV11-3,CASSLDPRRGVYEQYF
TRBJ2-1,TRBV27,CASSSHTTYGDEQFF
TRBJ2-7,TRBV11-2,CASSPGLAGGYYEQYF
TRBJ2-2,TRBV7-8,CASKERGNTGELFF
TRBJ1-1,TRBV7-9,CASSSGQGNTEAFF
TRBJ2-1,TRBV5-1,CASSLTWRGPNNEQFF
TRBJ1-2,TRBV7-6,CASSLEVGQGLNYGYTF
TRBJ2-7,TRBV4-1,CASSQDPTSGGVYEQYF
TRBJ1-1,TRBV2,CASRAGAATEAFF
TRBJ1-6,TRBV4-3,CASTQGLGSPLHF
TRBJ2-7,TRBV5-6,CASSGTGTGIYEQYF
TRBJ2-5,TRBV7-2,CASSLALAGDQETQYF
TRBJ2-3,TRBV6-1,CASSEVVAGQQSTDTQYF
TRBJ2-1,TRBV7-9,CASSLTGTSGLSSYNEQFF
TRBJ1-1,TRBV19,CASKSGFAEAFF
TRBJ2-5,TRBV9,CASSDGGNQETQYF
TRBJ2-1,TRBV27,CASSLSSGGAPEQFF
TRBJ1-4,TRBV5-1,CASSFLTGRANEKLFF
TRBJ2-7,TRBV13,CASSLRMQNKGEQYF
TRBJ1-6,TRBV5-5,CASSLLGGANSPLHF
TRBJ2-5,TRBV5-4,CASRFWGGVQETQYF
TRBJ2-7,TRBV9,CASSRTSSGGSLYEQYF
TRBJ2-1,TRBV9,CASSVEDVKYNEQFF
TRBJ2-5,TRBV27,CASSLRQGGETQYF